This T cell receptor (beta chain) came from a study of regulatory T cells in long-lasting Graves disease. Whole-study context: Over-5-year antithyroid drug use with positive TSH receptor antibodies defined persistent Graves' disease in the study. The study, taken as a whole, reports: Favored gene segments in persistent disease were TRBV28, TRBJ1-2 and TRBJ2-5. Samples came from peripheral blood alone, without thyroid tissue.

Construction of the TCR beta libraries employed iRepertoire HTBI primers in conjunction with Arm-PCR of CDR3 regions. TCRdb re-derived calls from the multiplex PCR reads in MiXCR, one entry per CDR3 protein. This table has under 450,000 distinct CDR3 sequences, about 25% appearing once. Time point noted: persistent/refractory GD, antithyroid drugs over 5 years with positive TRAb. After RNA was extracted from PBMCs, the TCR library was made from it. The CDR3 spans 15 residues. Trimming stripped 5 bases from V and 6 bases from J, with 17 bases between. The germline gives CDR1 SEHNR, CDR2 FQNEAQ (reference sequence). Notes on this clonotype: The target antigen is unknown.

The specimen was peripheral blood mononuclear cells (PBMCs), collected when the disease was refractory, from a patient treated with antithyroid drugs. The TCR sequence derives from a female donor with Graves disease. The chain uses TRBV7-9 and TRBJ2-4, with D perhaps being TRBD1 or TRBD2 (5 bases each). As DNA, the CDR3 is TGTGCCAGCAGCCCTGGCGGCGTGGGACCAAACATTCAGTACTTC. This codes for CASSPGGVGPNIQYF.